This T cell receptor (beta chain) was documented in a study of blood T cell repertoires in COVID-19. V was pared by 7 bases and J by 6 bases, with 7 bases of the junction left unmatched. The CDR3 has 14 residues. Germline-derived CDR1 and CDR2 are SNHLY and FYNNEI. The assay was immunoSEQ multiplex PCR, and TCRdb's table has in-frame clones only and misses some. In the table there are 200,000 to 250,000 clones, about 86% of which are singletons. The material sequenced was peripheral blood. The receptor's source is a man aged 18 to 29 with active or convalescent COVID-19. The V gene is TRBV2, the J gene TRBJ2-3, with 10 bases that match TRBD2. The DNA for the CDR3 is TGTGCCAGCAAGATCGATAGCGGGAGGGATACGCAGTATTTT. This sequence encodes CASKIDSGRDTQYF.